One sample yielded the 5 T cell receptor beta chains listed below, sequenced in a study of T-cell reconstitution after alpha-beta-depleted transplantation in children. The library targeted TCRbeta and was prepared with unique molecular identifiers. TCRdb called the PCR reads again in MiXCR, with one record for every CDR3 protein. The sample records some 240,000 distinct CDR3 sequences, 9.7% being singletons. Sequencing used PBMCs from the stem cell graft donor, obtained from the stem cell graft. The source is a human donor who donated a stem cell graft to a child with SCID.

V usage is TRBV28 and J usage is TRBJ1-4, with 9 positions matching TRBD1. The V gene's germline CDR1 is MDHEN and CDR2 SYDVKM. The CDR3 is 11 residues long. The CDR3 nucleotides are TGTGCGACAGGGGGGCACGAAAAACTGTTTTTT. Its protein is CATGGHEKLFF.

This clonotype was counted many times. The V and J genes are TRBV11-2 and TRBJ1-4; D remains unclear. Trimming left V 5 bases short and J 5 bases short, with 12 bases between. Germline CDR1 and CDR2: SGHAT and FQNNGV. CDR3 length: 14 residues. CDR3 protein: CASSPLGLNEKLFF. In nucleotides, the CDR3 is TGTGCCAGCAGCCCATTAGGGCTCAATGAAAAACTGTTTTTT.

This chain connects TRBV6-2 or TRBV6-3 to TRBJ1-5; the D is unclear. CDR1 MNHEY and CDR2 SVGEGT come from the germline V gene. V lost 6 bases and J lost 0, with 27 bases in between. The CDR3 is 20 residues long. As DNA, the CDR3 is TGTGCCAGCAGGGTCCCCGGGAGAGGCCAAAAGGAGTATAGCAATCAGCCCCAGCATTTT. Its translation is CASRVPGRGQKEYSNQPQHF.

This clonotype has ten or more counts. The CDR3 spells CASHPPRQGSYGYTF. CDR3 DNA: TGTGCCTCACACCCACCTAGACAGGGATCCTATGGCTACACCTTC. The chain couples TRBV6-5 to TRBJ1-2; 7 nucleotides agree with TRBD1. CDR1 is MNHEY and CDR2 is SVGAGI in the germline V gene. Trimming removed 11 bases from V and 4 bases from J; junction bases left unmatched: 16. The CDR3 consists of 15 residues.

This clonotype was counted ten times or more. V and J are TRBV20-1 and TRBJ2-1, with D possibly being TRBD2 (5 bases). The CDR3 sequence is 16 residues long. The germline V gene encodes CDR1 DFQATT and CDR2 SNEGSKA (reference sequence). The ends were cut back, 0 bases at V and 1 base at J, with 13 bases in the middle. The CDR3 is CSARDRTGKSYNEQFF. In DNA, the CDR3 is TGCAGTGCTAGAGATAGGACGGGGAAATCCTACAATGAGCAGTTCTTC.